The 9 T cell receptor beta chains listed next were all sequenced from one sample in a study of glioma-infiltrating T cells. Using RNA template, CDR3s of TCR alpha and beta were amplified with iRepertoire arm-PCR. TCRdb passed the multiplex PCR reads through MiXCR, listing each CDR3 protein once. The sample contains approximately 140,000 distinct CDR3 sequences, 24% of which appear only once. Sequenced material: glioma tissue, nonneoplastic brain tissue, or PBMCs (not recorded which). The origin of the receptors is a human donor with low-grade glioma or glioblastoma, undergoing nonglioma brain surgery, or in good health (not recorded which).

The chain employs TRBV7-3 and TRBJ2-3, with D perhaps assigned TRBD1 or TRBD2 (6 bases each). From germline, CDR1 is SGHTA and CDR2 FQGTGA. V lost 0 bases and J 2 bases, leaving 15 bases between the germline ends. CDR3 length: 17 residues. The CDR3 is CASSLTLRGANTDTQYF. CDR3 sequence (DNA): TGTGCCAGCAGCTTAACGTTAAGGGGGGCGAACACAGATACGCAGTATTTT.

This clonotype occurred many times. The chain uses TRBV20-1 and TRBJ2-7, with 8 nucleotides matching TRBD1. CDR1 is DFQATT, CDR2 SNEGSKA, per germline (reference sequence). With 5 bases clipped from V and 1 base from J, the junction kept 4 bases outside the gene matches. The CDR3 extends over 13 amino acids. CDR3 in DNA: TGCAGTGCTCCCAGGACAGGGTCCTACGAGCAGTACGTC. It translates to CSAPRTGSYEQYV.

The chain links TRBV20-1 to TRBJ1-1, with 9 bases matching TRBD1. J was trimmed by 7 bases and V by 6 bases; bases with no gene match: 9. The CDR3 spans 13 residues. The germline CDR1 and CDR2 sequences are DFQATT and SNEGSKA (reference sequence). The CDR3 protein is CSAPGQGRIEAFF. The CDR3 region has the DNA TGCAGTGCCCCCGGACAGGGGAGGATTGAAGCTTTCTTT.

There are a few counts of this clonotype. The chain links TRBV20-1 to TRBJ2-5; 11 nucleotides agree with TRBD2. V was pared by 6 bases and J by 1 base, with 1 base of the junction left unmatched. The germline V gene encodes CDR1 DFQATT and CDR2 SNEGSKA (reference sequence). CDR3 length equals 13 residues. The CDR3 DNA sequence: TGCAGTGCCCTAGCGGGGGGCCAAGAGACCCAGTACTTC. Its translation is CSALAGGQETQYF.

At least ten counts were recorded for this clonotype. The J gene is TRBJ2-1, the V gene TRBV27, with D uncertain. Trimming left V 3 bases short and J 3 bases short, with 0 bases between. From germline, CDR1 is MNHEY and CDR2 SMNVEV (reference sequence). The CDR3 loop spans 11 amino acids. The CDR3 loop reads CASSFYNEQFF. The CDR3, as DNA: TGTGCCAGCAGTTTCTACAATGAGCAGTTCTTC.

The chain combines TRBV14 with TRBJ1-1; the match to TRBD1 covers 7 bases. There are 15 residues in the CDR3. Unmatched junction bases numbered 6, after V lost 4 bases and J lost 1 base. Per the germline V gene, CDR1 is SGHDN and CDR2 is FVKESK. The CDR3 DNA reads TGTGCCAGCAGCCCTCGCGACAGGGAGAACACTGAAGCTTTCTTT. Protein sequence: CASSPRDRENTEAFF.

The J gene is TRBJ1-4, the V gene TRBV4-1; weak D call: TRBD1 (6 bases). The germline V gene encodes CDR1 MGHRA and CDR2 YSYEKL. The V end was cut by 2 bases, the J end by 7 bases, with 20 bases between. The CDR3 covers 17 residues. Here the CDR3 reads CASSQPPLTGGREKLFF. The CDR3 DNA is TGCGCCAGCAGCCAACCCCCTTTGACAGGCGGCCGTGAAAAACTGTTTTTT.

Only a few counts were recorded for this clonotype. The rearrangement joins TRBV12-3 or TRBV12-4 to TRBJ2-1; TRBD2 might be the D (6 bases). This CDR3 comprises 14 residues. The V gene lost 9 bases and the J gene lost 0 bases, with 12 bases spanning the gap. The CDR3 DNA follows: TGTGCCAGTCTTCGGGGGAGCTCCTACAATGAGCAGTTCTTC. Protein product: CASLRGSSYNEQFF.

The chain is built from TRBV12-3 or TRBV12-4 and TRBJ2-3; 7 bases are shared with TRBD1. Trimming at V came to 7 bases and at J to 6 bases, leaving 10 bases not matched to a gene. The CDR3 contains 14 residues. CDR3 sequence (DNA): TGTGCCAGCACCTGGACAGGCCTACGGGATACGCAGTATTTT. It is translated as CASTWTGLRDTQYF.